A selection of T cell receptor beta chains follows, all from one sample in a study of cytomegalovirus exposure and HLA in healthy donors. TCRdb's copy holds only in-frame clones and misses some; the assay was immunoSEQ multiplex PCR. The repertoire holds 110,000 to 150,000 clones, with roughly 77% as singletons. The sample taken for sequencing was PBMCs. The receptor set was obtained from a female donor in good health and CMV-seronegative. Each CDR3 is given with its conserved first and last residue. A D gene is named only where the DNA matches it firmly. Clone size is given for some rows only: seen once, a few or many times, or a class if the clone is expanded.

size: NA
J: TRBJ2-3
V: TRBV5-1
D: TRBD2
CDR3: CASSTGLARIDTQYF
DNA: TGCGCCAGCAGCACGGGACTAGCGAGAATTGATACGCAGTATTTT

size: NA
J: TRBJ2-3
V: TRBV9
D: NA
CDR3: CASSVESKITDTQYF
DNA: TGTGCCAGCAGCGTAGAGAGCAAGATCACAGATACGCAGTATTTT

size: NA
J: TRBJ2-5
V: TRBV7-2
D: TRBD2
CDR3: CASSLLGGGQETQYF
DNA: TGTGCCAGCAGTCTACTCGGGGGGGGTCAAGAGACCCAGTACTTC

size: NA
J: TRBJ2-7
V: TRBV30
D: NA
CDR3: CAWSANYEQYF
DNA: TGTGCCTGGAGTGCCAACTACGAGCAGTACTTC

size: few
J: TRBJ1-4
V: TRBV5-5
D: NA
CDR3: CASSTIRGATNEKLFF
DNA: TGTGCCAGCAGCACCATCAGGGGTGCAACTAATGAAAAACTGTTTTTT

size: NA
J: TRBJ2-7
V: TRBV7-9
D: TRBD1
CDR3: CASTPTGGGEQYF
DNA: TGTGCCAGCACCCCGACAGGGGGCGGCGAGCAGTACTTC

size: NA
J: TRBJ1-3
V: TRBV7-8
D: NA
CDR3: CASSTLRFLGNTIYF
DNA: TGTGCCAGCAGCACGCTCAGGTTTCTGGGAAACACCATATATTTT

size: many
J: TRBJ1-3
V: TRBV9
D: NA
CDR3: CASSYDGRGGNTIYF
DNA: TGTGCCAGCAGCTATGACGGAAGGGGTGGAAACACCATATATTTT

size: NA
J: TRBJ2-7
V: TRBV18
D: NA
CDR3: CASSPMTDFGYEQYF
DNA: TGTGCCAGCTCACCTATGACAGACTTTGGTTACGAGCAGTACTTC

size: NA
J: TRBJ2-7
V: TRBV6-5
D: TRBD1
CDR3: CASSKGQGAYEQYF
DNA: TGTGCCAGCAGTAAAGGACAGGGGGCTTACGAGCAGTACTTC

size: NA
J: TRBJ2-7
V: TRBV2
D: TRBD1
CDR3: CASSETRGPHEQYF
DNA: TGTGCCAGCAGTGAAACCAGGGGGCCCCACGAGCAGTACTTC

size: NA
J: TRBJ2-7
V: TRBV18
D: NA
CDR3: CASSPHERSYEQYF
DNA: TGTGCCAGCTCACCCCATGAGAGATCCTACGAGCAGTACTTC

size: NA
J: TRBJ2-7
V: TRBV12-5
D: NA
CDR3: CASGLVLKGREQYF
DNA: TGTGCTAGTGGTTTGGTACTTAAGGGGCGGGAGCAGTACTTC

size: NA
J: TRBJ2-7
V: TRBV4-3
D: TRBD2
CDR3: CASSQVAGIYEQYF
DNA: TGCGCCAGCAGCCAAGTAGCGGGAATCTACGAGCAGTACTTC

size: NA
J: TRBJ2-1
V: TRBV27
D: NA
CDR3: CASSFKPRDSEQFF
DNA: TGTGCCAGCAGTTTTAAACCACGGGACTCAGAGCAGTTCTTC

size: NA
J: TRBJ1-4
V: TRBV2
D: NA
CDR3: CATQAGRVKLFF
DNA: TGTGCCACGCAAGCCGGCAGGGTGAAACTGTTTTTT

size: NA
J: TRBJ1-5
V: TRBV10-3
D: TRBD1
CDR3: CAISESREDRAQHF
DNA: TGTGCCATCAGTGAGTCGAGAGAGGACAGGGCCCAGCATTTT

size: NA
J: TRBJ1-1
V: TRBV29-1
D: NA
CDR3: CSVEKGPGMNTEAFF
DNA: TGCAGCGTTGAAAAAGGGCCCGGGATGAACACTGAAGCTTTCTTT

size: NA
J: TRBJ1-2
V: TRBV28
D: TRBD1
CDR3: CASIPPGTGFDGYGYTF
DNA: TGTGCCAGCATCCCCCCGGGGACAGGGTTTGACGGGTATGGCTACACCTTC

size: NA
J: TRBJ2-7
V: TRBV5-1
D: TRBD1
CDR3: CASSLEGTGYGSYEQYF
DNA: TGCGCCAGCAGCTTGGAGGGGACAGGGTATGGTTCCTACGAGCAGTACTTC

size: NA
J: TRBJ1-5
V: TRBV19
D: NA
CDR3: CASRNMGRTGAQHF
DNA: TGTGCCAGTAGGAACATGGGTCGAACGGGGGCCCAGCATTTT

size: NA
J: TRBJ2-6
V: TRBV7-2
D: NA
CDR3: CASSPTRGSGANVLTF
DNA: TGTGCCAGCAGCCCCACACGGGGCTCTGGGGCCAACGTCCTGACTTTC

size: NA
J: TRBJ1-1
V: TRBV12-5
D: NA
CDR3: CASGLVIGRNTEAFF
DNA: TGTGCTAGTGGTTTGGTAATCGGGAGAAACACTGAAGCTTTCTTT

size: NA
J: TRBJ1-2
V: TRBV9
D: TRBD1
CDR3: CASSAKRQGSEEGYTF
DNA: TGTGCCAGCAGCGCCAAGAGACAGGGCTCCGAGGAAGGCTACACCTTC

size: NA
J: TRBJ2-2
V: TRBV11-2
D: NA
CDR3: CASVSGTGELFF
DNA: TGTGCCAGCGTTAGCGGCACCGGGGAGCTGTTTTTT

size: NA
J: TRBJ2-7
V: TRBV7-2
D: NA
CDR3: CASSRGLSYEQYF
DNA: TGTGCCAGCAGCCGTGGACTCTCCTACGAGCAGTACTTC

size: NA
J: TRBJ2-5
V: TRBV6-1
D: TRBD1
CDR3: CASRLTGAQETQYF
DNA: TGTGCCAGCAGGCTGACAGGGGCTCAAGAGACCCAGTACTTC

size: NA
J: TRBJ2-7
V: TRBV25-1
D: TRBD2
CDR3: CASSDTSGAVEQYF
DNA: TGTGCCAGCAGTGATACTAGCGGAGCCGTCGAGCAGTACTTC

size: NA
J: TRBJ2-7
V: TRBV5-1
D: TRBD2
CDR3: CASRAGGRSSEQYF
DNA: TGCGCCAGCAGGGCGGGAGGGCGGTCGTCCGAGCAGTACTTC

size: NA
J: TRBJ1-2
V: TRBV5-6
D: NA
CDR3: CASSLGGRGGYTF
DNA: TGTGCCAGCAGCTTGGGCGGGCGTGGGGGCTACACCTTC

size: NA
J: TRBJ1-1
V: TRBV5-6
D: NA
CDR3: CASSLTGGGTEAFF
DNA: TGTGCCAGCAGCTTGACGGGCGGGGGCACTGAAGCTTTCTTT

size: NA
J: TRBJ1-4
V: TRBV28
D: NA
CDR3: CASSLRQGNEKLFF
DNA: TGTGCCAGCAGCCTAAGACAAGGAAATGAAAAACTGTTTTTT

size: NA
J: TRBJ1-2
V: TRBV15
D: NA
CDR3: CATSPVGRDYGYTF
DNA: TGTGCCACCAGCCCGGTAGGGCGGGACTATGGCTACACCTTC

size: NA
J: TRBJ2-7
V: TRBV6-5
D: NA
CDR3: CASSSGDYEQYF
DNA: TGTGCCAGCAGCTCCGGGGACTACGAGCAGTACTTC

size: once
J: TRBJ2-1
V: TRBV9
D: TRBD2
CDR3: CASSPRTSGIFEQFF
DNA: TGTGCCAGCAGCCCCCGGACTAGCGGGATCTTTGAGCAGTTCTTC

size: NA
J: TRBJ2-7
V: TRBV18
D: NA
CDR3: CASSPERSSYEQYF
DNA: TGTGCCAGCTCACCGGAGAGGTCCTCCTACGAGCAGTACTTC

size: NA
J: TRBJ1-2
V: TRBV4-3
D: NA
CDR3: CASSQDRGGRSYGYTF
DNA: TGCGCCAGCAGCCAAGATCGGGGGGGGAGGTCCTATGGCTACACCTTC

size: few
J: TRBJ2-7
V: TRBV5-5
D: NA
CDR3: CASSLRGAGEQYF
DNA: TGTGCCAGCAGCTTGAGGGGTGCAGGCGAGCAGTACTTC